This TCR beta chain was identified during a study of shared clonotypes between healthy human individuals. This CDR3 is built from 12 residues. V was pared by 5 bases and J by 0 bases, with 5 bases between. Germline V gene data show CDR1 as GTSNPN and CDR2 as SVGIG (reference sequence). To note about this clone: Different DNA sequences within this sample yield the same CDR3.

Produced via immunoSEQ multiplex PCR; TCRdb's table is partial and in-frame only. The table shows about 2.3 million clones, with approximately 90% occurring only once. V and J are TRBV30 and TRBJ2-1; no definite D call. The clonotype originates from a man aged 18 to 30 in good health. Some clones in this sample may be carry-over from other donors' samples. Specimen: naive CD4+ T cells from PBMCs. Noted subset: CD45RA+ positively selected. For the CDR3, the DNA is TGTGCCTGGGGTAGCTCCTACAATGAGCAGTTCTTC. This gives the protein CAWGSSYNEQFF.